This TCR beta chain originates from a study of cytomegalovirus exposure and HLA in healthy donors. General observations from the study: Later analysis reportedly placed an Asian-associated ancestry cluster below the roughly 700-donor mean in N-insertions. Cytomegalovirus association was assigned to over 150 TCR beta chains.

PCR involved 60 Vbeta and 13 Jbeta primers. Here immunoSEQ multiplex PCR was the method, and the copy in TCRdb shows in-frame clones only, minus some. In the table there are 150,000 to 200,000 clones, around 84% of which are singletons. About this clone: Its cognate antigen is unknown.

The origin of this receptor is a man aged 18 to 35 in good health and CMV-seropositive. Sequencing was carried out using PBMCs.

CDR3 residues: CASSSDSLYGYTF. The CDR3 bases are TGTGCCAGCAGCTCAGACAGCCTCTATGGCTACACCTTC. V gene TRBV5-4 combines with J gene TRBJ1-2; D might be TRBD1 (5 bases). The CDR3 spans 13 residues. Trimming stripped 3 bases from V and 4 bases from J, with 10 bases between. Germline V gene data show CDR1 as SGHNT and CDR2 as YYREEE (reference sequence).